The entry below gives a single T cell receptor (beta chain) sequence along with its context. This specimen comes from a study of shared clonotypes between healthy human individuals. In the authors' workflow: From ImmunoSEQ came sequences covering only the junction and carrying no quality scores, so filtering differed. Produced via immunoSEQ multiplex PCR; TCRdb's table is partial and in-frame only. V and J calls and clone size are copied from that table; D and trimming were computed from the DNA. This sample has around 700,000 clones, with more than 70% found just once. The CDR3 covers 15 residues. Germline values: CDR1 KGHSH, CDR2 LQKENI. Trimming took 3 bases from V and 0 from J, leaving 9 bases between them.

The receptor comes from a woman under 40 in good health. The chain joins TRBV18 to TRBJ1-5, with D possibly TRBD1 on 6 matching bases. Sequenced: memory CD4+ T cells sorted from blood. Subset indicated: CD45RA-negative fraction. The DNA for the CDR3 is TGTGCCAGCTCACCGCAGGGGAATAGCAATCAGCCCCAGCATTTT. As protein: CASSPQGNSNQPQHF. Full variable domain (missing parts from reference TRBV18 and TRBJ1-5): NAGVMQNPRHLVRRRGQEARLRCSPMKGHSHVYWYRQLPEEGLKFMVYLQKENIIDESGMPKERFSAEFPKEGPSILRIQQVVRGDSAAYFCASSPQGNSNQPQHFGDGTRLSIL.